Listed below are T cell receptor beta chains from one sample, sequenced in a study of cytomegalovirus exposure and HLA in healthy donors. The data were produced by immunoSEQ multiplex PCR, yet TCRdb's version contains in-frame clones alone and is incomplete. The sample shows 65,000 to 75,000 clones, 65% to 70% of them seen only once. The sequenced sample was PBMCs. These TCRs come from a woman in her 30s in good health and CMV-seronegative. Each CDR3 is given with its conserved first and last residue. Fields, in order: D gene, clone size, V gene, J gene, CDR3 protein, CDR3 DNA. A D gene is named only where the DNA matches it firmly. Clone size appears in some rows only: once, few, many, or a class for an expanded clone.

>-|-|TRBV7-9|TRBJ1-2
CASSSGVQGGYTF
TGTGCCAGCAGCTCTGGCGTACAGGGTGGCTACACCTTC
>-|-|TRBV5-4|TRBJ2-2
CASSPGTPNTGELFF
TGTGCCAGCAGCCCCGGGACACCCAACACCGGGGAGCTGTTTTTT
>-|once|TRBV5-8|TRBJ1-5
CASSPWESNQPQHF
TGTGCCAGCAGCCCCTGGGAGTCCAATCAGCCCCAGCATTTT
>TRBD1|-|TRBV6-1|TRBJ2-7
CASSQGAQGYEQYF
TGTGCCAGCAGTCAGGGGGCACAAGGCTACGAGCAGTACTTC
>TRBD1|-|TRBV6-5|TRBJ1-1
CASRPQGAITEAFF
TGTGCCAGCAGACCGCAGGGGGCGATCACTGAAGCTTTCTTT
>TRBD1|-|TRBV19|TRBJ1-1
CASSIGGRGRTEAFF
TGTGCCAGTAGTATAGGTGGCAGGGGGCGCACTGAAGCTTTCTTT
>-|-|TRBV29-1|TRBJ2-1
CSVEGPSDRYNEQFF
TGCAGCGTTGAAGGCCCTAGCGATCGCTACAATGAGCAGTTCTTC
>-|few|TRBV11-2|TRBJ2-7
CASSPIRRARGVSYEQYF
TGTGCCAGCAGCCCGATAAGGCGAGCTCGAGGTGTGTCCTACGAGCAGTACTTC
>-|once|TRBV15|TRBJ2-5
CATSLTGQETQYF
TGTGCCACCAGCCTGACAGGTCAAGAGACCCAGTACTTC
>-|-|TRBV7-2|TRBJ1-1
CASSFGRAGVTEAFF
TGTGCCAGCAGCTTTGGGAGAGCAGGGGTCACTGAAGCTTTCTTT
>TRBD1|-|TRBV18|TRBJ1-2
CASSQTGQERGYTF
TGTGCCAGCTCACAAACCGGACAGGAAAGAGGCTACACCTTC
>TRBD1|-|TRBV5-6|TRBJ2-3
CASSSGQGFADTQYF
TGTGCCAGCAGCTCAGGACAGGGATTCGCAGATACGCAGTATTTT
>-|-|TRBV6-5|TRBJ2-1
CASSYGIAVYNEQFF
TGTGCCAGCAGTTACGGAATAGCGGTGTACAATGAGCAGTTCTTC
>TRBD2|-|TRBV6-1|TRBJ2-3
CASRRAGSTDTQYF
TGTGCCAGCAGACGAGCGGGGAGTACAGATACGCAGTATTTT
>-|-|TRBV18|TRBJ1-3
CASSPTQGRGNTIYF
TGTGCCAGCTCACCAACACAGGGCCGAGGAAACACCATATATTTT
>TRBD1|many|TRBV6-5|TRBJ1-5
CASSPDRVWQPQHF
TGTGCCAGCAGTCCCGACAGGGTCTGGCAGCCCCAGCATTTT
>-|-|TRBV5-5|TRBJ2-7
CASSLATGISYEQYF
TGTGCCAGCAGCTTAGCTACAGGGATCTCCTACGAGCAGTACTTC
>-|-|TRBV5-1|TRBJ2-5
CASSARREETQYF
TGCGCCAGCAGCGCGCGGAGAGAAGAGACCCAGTACTTC
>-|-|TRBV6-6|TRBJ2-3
CASRSPGADTQYF
TGTGCCAGCAGGAGTCCAGGCGCAGATACGCAGTATTTT
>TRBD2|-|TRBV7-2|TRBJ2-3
CASSPRLAGESRTDTQYF
TGTGCCAGCAGCCCCCGACTAGCGGGGGAGTCGCGCACAGATACGCAGTATTTT
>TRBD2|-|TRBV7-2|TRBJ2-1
CASPQEGGGSSYNEQFF
TGTGCCAGCCCCCAAGAGGGCGGGGGGTCATCCTACAATGAGCAGTTCTTC
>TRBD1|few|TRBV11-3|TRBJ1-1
CASSLLRPGTGGTEAFF
TGTGCCAGCAGCCTCCTCCGTCCCGGGACAGGGGGCACTGAAGCTTTCTTT
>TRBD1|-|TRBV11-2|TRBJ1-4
CASSPTGQGNEKLFF
TGTGCCAGCAGCCCGACGGGACAGGGTAATGAAAAACTGTTTTTT
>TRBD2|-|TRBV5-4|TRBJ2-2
CASSLARTSSVGGELFF
TGTGCCAGCAGCTTAGCCCGGACTAGCAGCGTAGGCGGGGAGCTGTTTTTT
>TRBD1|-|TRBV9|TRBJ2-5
CASSVGTGLETQYF
TGTGCCAGCAGCGTAGGGACAGGGCTAGAGACCCAGTACTTC
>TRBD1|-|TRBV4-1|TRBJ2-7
CASSQGAKLDEQYF
TGTGCCAGCAGCCAGGGGGCAAAGTTAGACGAGCAGTACTTC
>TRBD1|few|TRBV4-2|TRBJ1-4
CASSQTGGTEKLFF
TGTGCCAGCAGCCAGACAGGGGGGACTGAAAAACTGTTTTTT
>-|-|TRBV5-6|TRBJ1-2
CASSPSSGSYYGYTF
TGTGCCAGCAGCCCGTCCTCAGGATCTTACTATGGCTACACCTTC
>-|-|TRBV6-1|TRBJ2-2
CASPQPYRVTGQLFF
TGTGCCAGCCCGCAACCCTACAGGGTCACCGGGCAGCTGTTTTTT
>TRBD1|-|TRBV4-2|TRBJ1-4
CASSRWTGQKEKLFF
TGTGCCAGCAGCCGGTGGACAGGGCAAAAGGAAAAACTGTTTTTT
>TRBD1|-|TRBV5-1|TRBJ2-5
CASSSDRGLGTQYF
TGCGCCAGCAGCTCGGACAGGGGGCTTGGGACCCAGTACTTC
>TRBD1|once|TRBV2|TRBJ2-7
CASTLGQGDYEQYF
TGTGCCAGCACTTTGGGGCAGGGGGACTACGAGCAGTACTTC
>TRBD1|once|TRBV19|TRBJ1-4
CASSIDPDRGGFPANEKLFF
TGTGCCAGTAGTATAGACCCGGACAGGGGAGGTTTCCCGGCTAATGAAAAACTGTTTTTT
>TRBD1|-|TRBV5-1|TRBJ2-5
CASSLGDRDGETQYF
TGCGCCAGCAGCTTGGGAGACAGGGATGGGGAGACCCAGTACTTC
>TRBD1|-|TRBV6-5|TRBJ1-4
CASRDPGQTNEKLFF
TGTGCCAGCAGGGATCCGGGACAGACTAATGAAAAACTGTTTTTT
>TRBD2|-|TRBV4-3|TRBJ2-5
CASSQGAGGEETQYF
TGCGCCAGCAGCCAAGGGGCGGGGGGGGAGGAGACCCAGTACTTC
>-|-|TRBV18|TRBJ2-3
CASSALTDTQYF
TGTGCCAGCTCAGCGCTCACAGATACGCAGTATTTT
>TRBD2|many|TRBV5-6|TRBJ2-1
CASSTQGTSGGSQYNEQFF
TGTGCCAGCAGCACGCAGGGGACTAGCGGGGGGTCACAATACAATGAGCAGTTCTTC
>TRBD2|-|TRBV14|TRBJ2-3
CASSPLTSGGTDTQYF
TGTGCCAGCAGCCCCTTGACTAGCGGGGGTACAGATACGCAGTATTTT
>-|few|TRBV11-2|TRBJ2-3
CASSLTGDTQYF
TGTGCCAGCAGCTTGACGGGGGATACGCAGTATTTT
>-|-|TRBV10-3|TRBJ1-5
CAISDSGREEQPQHF
TGTGCCATCAGTGACTCCGGCAGGGAAGAACAGCCCCAGCATTTT
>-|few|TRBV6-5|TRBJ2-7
CASSSRQGTYEQYF
TGTGCCAGCAGTTCGCGGCAGGGGACCTACGAGCAGTACTTC
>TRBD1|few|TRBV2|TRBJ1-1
CASSRQGANTEAFF
TGTGCCAGCAGCCGACAGGGAGCGAACACTGAAGCTTTCTTT
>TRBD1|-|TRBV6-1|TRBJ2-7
CASRRQGYEQYF
TGTGCCAGCAGACGACAGGGTTACGAGCAGTACTTC
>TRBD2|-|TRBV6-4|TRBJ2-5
CASRELAGDQETQYF
TGTGCCAGCAGGGAACTAGCGGGGGACCAAGAGACCCAGTACTTC
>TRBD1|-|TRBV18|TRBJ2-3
CASSLDRVEADTQYF
TGTGCCAGCTCCCTCGACAGGGTCGAGGCAGATACGCAGTATTTT
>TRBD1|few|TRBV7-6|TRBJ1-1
CASSLVKGAVGTEAFF
TGTGCCAGCAGCTTAGTCAAGGGGGCCGTTGGCACTGAAGCTTTCTTT
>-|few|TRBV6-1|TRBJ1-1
CASSEAGRGTTEAFF
TGTGCCAGCAGTGAAGCAGGGAGGGGAACCACTGAAGCTTTCTTT
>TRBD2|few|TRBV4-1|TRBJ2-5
CASSPRTSGTEQETQYF
TGCGCCAGCAGCCCCCGGACTAGCGGGACCGAACAAGAGACCCAGTACTTC
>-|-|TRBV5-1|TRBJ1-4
CASSLAQSNEKLFF
TGCGCCAGCAGCTTGGCACAGTCTAATGAAAAACTGTTTTTT
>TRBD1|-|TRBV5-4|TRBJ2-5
CASSQGAMRETQYF
TGTGCCAGCAGCCAGGGGGCGATGCGAGAGACCCAGTACTTC
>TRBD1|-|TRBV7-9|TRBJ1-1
CASSPFRDRGEAFF
TGTGCCAGCAGCCCCTTCCGGGACAGGGGTGAAGCTTTCTTT
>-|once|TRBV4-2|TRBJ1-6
CASSQDLRGTYNSPLHF
TGTGCCAGCAGCCAAGATCTCAGGGGAACCTATAATTCACCCCTCCACTTT
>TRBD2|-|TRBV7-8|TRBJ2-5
CASSLVGTTQETQYF
TGTGCCAGCAGCTTAGTTGGGACTACCCAAGAGACCCAGTACTTC
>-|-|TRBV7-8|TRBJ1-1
CASSLGGGGNTEAFF
TGTGCCAGCAGCTTGGGGGGCGGGGGGAACACTGAAGCTTTCTTT
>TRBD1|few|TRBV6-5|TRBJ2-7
CASSARTGASYEQYF
TGTGCCAGCAGCGCCCGGACAGGGGCCTCCTACGAGCAGTACTTC
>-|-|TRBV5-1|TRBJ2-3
CASNRQDTSTDTQYF
TGCGCCAGCAACCGACAGGATACTAGCACAGATACGCAGTATTTT
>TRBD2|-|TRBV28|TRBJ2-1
CASSSPLSGGYNEQFF
TGTGCCAGCAGCTCTCCTCTCTCGGGGGGATACAATGAGCAGTTCTTC
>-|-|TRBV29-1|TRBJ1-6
CSVEGVRSYNSPLHF
TGCAGCGTTGAAGGGGTGAGGTCCTATAATTCACCCCTCCACTTT
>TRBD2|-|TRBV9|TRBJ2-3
CASSPLAGGSDTQYF
TGTGCCAGCAGCCCACTAGCGGGGGGATCAGATACGCAGTATTTT